The rows below give T cell receptor beta chains drawn from one sample of a study of T-cell reconstitution after alpha-beta-depleted transplantation in children. TCRdb independently ran MiXCR on the PCR reads; one entry per CDR3 protein. The sample carries 330,000 or so distinct CDR3 sequences, 6.5% to 9% recorded once. Sequenced here: peripheral blood, sampled 360 days after TCRalphabeta/CD19-depleted stem cell transplant. Receptors were obtained from a female patient aged 2 to 10 who had a stem cell transplant for Fanconi anemia, so the T cells may come from the graft donor. Both conserved end residues are part of each CDR3. D genes are given only for firm matches. Clone size is given for some rows only: seen once, a few or many times, or a class if the clone is expanded.

j_gene,abundance,v_gene,d_gene,CDR3aa,CDR3nt
TRBJ1-6,many,TRBV20-1,TRBD1,CSAKPPTGDNSPLHF,TGCAGTGCTAAACCCCCTACAGGGGACAATTCACCCCTCCACTTT
TRBJ2-2,many,TRBV12-3/TRBV12-4,TRBD1,CASSPLVRRGTGELFF,TGTGCCAGCAGTCCCCTGGTCCGCAGGGGGACCGGGGAGCTGTTTTTT
TRBJ2-1,many,TRBV12-3/TRBV12-4,NA,CASSLWGSYNEQFF,TGTGCCAGCAGTTTGTGGGGCTCCTACAATGAGCAGTTCTTC
TRBJ2-5,many,TRBV7-2,TRBD1,CASSVRQGLQETQYF,TGTGCCAGCAGCGTCCGACAGGGGCTTCAAGAGACCCAGTACTTC
TRBJ2-3,NA,TRBV4-3,NA,CASSQLKGGPPLQDTQYF,TGCGCCAGCAGCCAGCTTAAAGGTGGCCCCCCATTACAGGATACGCAGTATTTT
TRBJ1-5,few,TRBV20-1,TRBD1,CSAITTGYDNQPQHF,TGCAGTGCTATCACGACAGGGTATGACAATCAGCCCCAGCATTTT
TRBJ2-1,many,TRBV7-8,TRBD1,CASIGGQGVYSYNEQFF,TGTGCCAGCATCGGGGGACAGGGGGTTTACTCCTACAATGAGCAGTTCTTC
TRBJ2-3,NA,TRBV20-1,TRBD2,CSAAGTSGEITDTQYF,TGCAGTGCCGCAGGGACTAGCGGGGAGATCACAGATACGCAGTATTTT
TRBJ2-6,NA,TRBV27,NA,CASSFLIEAWVLPNESSGANVLTF,TGTGCCAGCAGTTTTTTGATTGAGGCGTGGGTCCTACCGAACGAAAGCTCTGGGGCCAACGTCCTGACTTTC
TRBJ2-4,many,TRBV7-9,NA,CASSLAPDIQYF,TGTGCCAGCAGCTTAGCCCCGGACATTCAGTACTTC
TRBJ1-3,many,TRBV5-1,NA,CASSLGPTDSGNTIYF,TGCGCCAGCAGCTTGGGTCCTACCGACTCTGGAAACACCATATATTTT
TRBJ2-4,many,TRBV25-1,NA,CASTPDRMAKNIQYF,TGTGCCAGCACCCCCGACAGGATGGCCAAAAACATTCAGTACTTC
TRBJ2-1,many,TRBV5-1,TRBD2,CASSLVGGGASGGVNEQFF,TGCGCCAGCAGCTTGGTTGGCGGGGGGGCCTCCGGGGGAGTCAATGAGCAGTTCTTC
TRBJ2-7,many,TRBV20-1,NA,CSASQPTYEQYF,TGCAGTGCTAGTCAGCCCACCTACGAGCAGTACTTC
TRBJ1-1,NA,TRBV6-5,NA,CASSYSDSTEAFF,TGTGCCAGCAGTTACTCGGACAGCACTGAAGCTTTCTTT
TRBJ2-7,many,TRBV6-5,NA,CASSSRGEQYF,TGTGCCAGCAGTTCTAGGGGCGAGCAGTACTTC
TRBJ1-1,many,TRBV6-4,TRBD1,CASNIRGLSRGDTEAFF,TGTGCCAGCAACATCAGGGGGCTAAGTAGAGGGGACACTGAAGCTTTCTTT
TRBJ2-1,many,TRBV10-3,NA,CAISDTLYGGRNEQFF,TGTGCCATCAGTGACACACTCTACGGGGGGCGTAATGAGCAGTTCTTC
TRBJ2-1,few,TRBV14,TRBD2,CASSRSGLAVNEQFF,TGTGCCAGCAGCCGGTCGGGACTAGCGGTCAATGAGCAGTTCTTC
TRBJ2-6,few,TRBV14,TRBD1,CASSQVHWGQLPSGANVLTF,TGTGCCAGCAGCCAAGTGCATTGGGGACAGCTACCCTCTGGGGCCAACGTCCTGACTTTC
TRBJ2-1,NA,TRBV4-1,TRBD2,CASSPGLAGKYNEQFF,TGCGCCAGCAGCCCAGGACTAGCGGGGAAATACAATGAGCAGTTCTTC
TRBJ1-6,NA,TRBV5-1,NA,CASRVEGSPLHF,TGCGCCAGCAGGGTTGAGGGATCACCCCTCCACTTT
TRBJ1-6,few,TRBV27,NA,CASSDSGRRVSSPLHF,TGTGCCAGCAGTGACTCGGGACGGCGAGTGAGTTCACCCCTCCACTTT
TRBJ1-3,few,TRBV3-1,NA,CASSIELDSYSGNTIYF,TGTGCCAGCAGTATCGAATTGGACTCCTACTCTGGAAACACCATATATTTT
TRBJ2-5,many,TRBV20-1,NA,CSAARTETQETQYF,TGCAGTGCTGCACGGACAGAGACTCAAGAGACCCAGTACTTC
TRBJ1-1,many,TRBV5-1,NA,CASSFGDWGNTEAFF,TGCGCCAGCAGCTTTGGGGATTGGGGGAACACTGAAGCTTTCTTT
TRBJ2-2,NA,TRBV11-3,NA,CASSLDRDHGLFF,TGTGCCAGCAGCTTGGACCGGGACCACGGGCTGTTTTTT
TRBJ2-2,NA,TRBV3-1,TRBD1,CASSQATGAGNTGELFF,TGTGCCAGCAGCCAAGCAACAGGGGCGGGGAACACCGGGGAGCTGTTTTTT
TRBJ1-1,many,TRBV2,NA,CASARKRYNSNTEAFF,TGTGCCAGCGCCCGAAAACGGTATAACAGTAACACTGAAGCTTTCTTT
TRBJ2-1,many,TRBV7-7,NA,CASSLKLSGEQFF,TGTGCCAGCAGCTTAAAGTTGAGCGGTGAGCAGTTCTTC
TRBJ1-6,few,TRBV12-3/TRBV12-4,NA,CASSFSGPGSPLHF,TGTGCCAGCAGTTTCAGCGGCCCAGGTTCACCCCTCCACTTT
TRBJ2-5,many,TRBV2,NA,CASSWTVYQETQYF,TGTGCCAGCAGCTGGACGGTGTACCAAGAGACCCAGTACTTC
TRBJ2-4,NA,TRBV10-3,NA,CATQDTVREAKNIQYF,TGTGCCACGCAGGACACCGTGAGGGAAGCCAAAAACATTCAGTACTTC
TRBJ2-2,NA,TRBV20-1,TRBD1,CSARGTGGNTGELFF,TGCAGTGCTAGAGGGACAGGGGGCAACACCGGGGAGCTGTTTTTT
TRBJ2-3,many,TRBV29-1,NA,CSVERTGPGTDTQYF,TGCAGCGTTGAAAGAACGGGACCCGGCACAGATACGCAGTATTTT
TRBJ2-5,few,TRBV30,NA,CAWSVSQETQYF,TGTGCCTGGAGTGTCAGCCAAGAGACCCAGTACTTC
TRBJ1-4,many,TRBV28,TRBD1,CASSGPGQGNEKLFF,TGTGCCAGCAGTGGACCGGGACAGGGGAATGAAAAACTGTTTTTT
TRBJ2-2,few,TRBV19,NA,CASSIRTGELFF,TGTGCCAGTAGTATACGAACCGGGGAGCTGTTTTTT
TRBJ1-1,many,TRBV2,NA,CASRGVDAFF,TGTGCCAGCAGAGGGGTGGACGCTTTCTTT
TRBJ2-5,many,TRBV5-1,NA,CASSGILGLEGETQYF,TGCGCCAGCAGCGGGATATTGGGGCTAGAAGGAGAGACCCAGTACTTC
TRBJ2-7,few,TRBV11-2,NA,CASSLDLGGSYEQYF,TGTGCCAGCAGCTTAGATTTGGGGGGCTCCTACGAGCAGTACTTC
TRBJ1-1,few,TRBV11-1,NA,CASSHEWERNRVGSMNTEAFF,TGTGCCAGCAGCCACGAGTGGGAGAGGAATCGAGTAGGCTCAATGAACACTGAAGCTTTCTTT
TRBJ2-1,NA,TRBV4-3,TRBD2,CASSQKSGGAYNEQFF,TGCGCCAGCAGCCAAAAAAGCGGGGGGGCTTACAATGAGCAGTTCTTC
TRBJ2-2,many,TRBV27,NA,CASSLQGGGELFF,TGTGCCAGCAGCCTCCAGGGGGGCGGGGAGCTGTTTTTT
TRBJ1-2,NA,TRBV6-5,NA,CASSYSRSAHGYTF,TGTGCCAGCAGTTACTCGAGGTCAGCCCATGGCTACACCTTC
TRBJ2-1,few,TRBV18,TRBD2,CASSLAGGEWGEQFF,TGTGCCAGCTCGCTAGCGGGAGGAGAGTGGGGTGAGCAGTTCTTC
TRBJ2-7,NA,TRBV9,TRBD2,CASSVAGGSSYEQYF,TGTGCCAGCAGCGTAGCCGGCGGGAGCTCCTACGAGCAGTACTTC
TRBJ2-1,NA,TRBV3-1,NA,CASSQRASLRGNEQFF,TGTGCCAGCAGCCAAAGGGCTAGCCTAAGGGGCAATGAGCAGTTCTTC
TRBJ1-2,many,TRBV20-1,NA,CSAMVLAPHYGYTF,TGCAGTGCTATGGTTCTCGCTCCCCATTATGGCTACACCTTC